These 3 T cell receptor beta chains came from one sample sequenced in a study of blood T cells in healthy people across ages. A J-beta primer mix and a sample-barcoded 5' primer were used in a second PCR of about 6 to 12 cycles. TCRdb reanalysed the 5' RACE reads using MiXCR and keeps one entry per CDR3 protein. This sample yields hundreds of thousands of distinct CDR3 sequences, of which approximately 40% are seen a single time; about 32% belongs to the top ten. The material sequenced was blood. The origin of the receptors is a man of 80 years or more in good health.

V and J are TRBV6-5 and TRBJ1-6, with 8 bases lining up with TRBD1. Germline CDR1 is MNHEY and CDR2 is SVGAGI. The ends lost 3 bases at V and 9 bases at J; junction bases unmatched: 4. The CDR3 runs to 14 residues. CDR3: CASSYQGAGSPLHF. The CDR3 coding sequence is TGTGCCAGCAGTTATCAGGGGGCAGGTTCACCCCTCCACTTT.

This chain joins TRBV20-1 and TRBJ2-3, with 7 nucleotides matching TRBD2. Germline CDR1 reads DFQATT; CDR2 reads SNEGSKA (reference sequence). The CDR3 runs to 15 residues. V was pared by 0 bases and J by 3 bases, with 6 bases of the junction left unmatched. CDR3 protein: CSARDGGMGTDTQYF. The CDR3, as DNA: TGCAGTGCTAGAGACGGGGGGATGGGGACAGATACGCAGTATTTT.

This clonotype was seen more than once but under ten times. V is TRBV9 and J is TRBJ1-2; 8 bases align to TRBD1. The V gene end was trimmed by 5 bases and the J gene end by 7 bases; junction bases not matched to a gene: 13. Germline CDR1 and CDR2: SGDLS and YYNGEE. The CDR3 loop spans 15 amino acids. The CDR3 is CASSYPGQGFFGYTF. DNA for the CDR3: TGTGCCAGCAGTTACCCAGGACAGGGCTTTTTTGGCTACACCTTC.